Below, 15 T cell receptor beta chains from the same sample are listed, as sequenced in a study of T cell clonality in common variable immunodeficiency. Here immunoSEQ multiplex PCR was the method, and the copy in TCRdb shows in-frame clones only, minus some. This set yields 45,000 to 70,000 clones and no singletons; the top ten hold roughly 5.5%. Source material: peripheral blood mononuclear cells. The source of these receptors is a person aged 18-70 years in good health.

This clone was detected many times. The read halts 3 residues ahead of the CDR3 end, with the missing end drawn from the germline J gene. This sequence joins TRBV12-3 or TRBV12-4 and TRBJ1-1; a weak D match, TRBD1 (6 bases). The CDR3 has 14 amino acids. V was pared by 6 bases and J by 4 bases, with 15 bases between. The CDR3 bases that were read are TGTGCCAGCAGACCTACACAGGGCTTCACTGAA. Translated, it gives CASRPTQGFTE. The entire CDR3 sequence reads CASRPTQGFTEAFF.

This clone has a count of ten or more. CDR3 DNA, as far as it was read: TGTGCCAGCAGCTTAGGCGGGAGAGGTGATACG. This sequence encodes CASSLGGRGDT. The entire CDR3 sequence reads CASSLGGRGDTQYF. The chain couples TRBV7-2 to TRBJ2-3; TRBD2 matches at 7 bases. The DNA ends 3 residues before the CDR3 does, and the rest of the CDR3 is filled in from the germline J gene. Germline CDR1 is SGHTA and CDR2 is FQGNSA. Trimming removed 1 base from V and 6 bases from J; junction bases left unmatched: 4. The CDR3 spans 14 residues.

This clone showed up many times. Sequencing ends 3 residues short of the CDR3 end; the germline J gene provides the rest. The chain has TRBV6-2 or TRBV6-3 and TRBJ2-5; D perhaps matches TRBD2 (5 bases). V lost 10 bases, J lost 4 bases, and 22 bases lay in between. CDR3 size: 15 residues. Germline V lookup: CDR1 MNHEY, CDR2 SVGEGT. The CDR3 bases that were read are TGTGCCACCCGCCGAGACTACCTTCGAGGAGAGACC. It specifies CATRRDYLRGET. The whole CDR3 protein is CATRRDYLRGETQYF.

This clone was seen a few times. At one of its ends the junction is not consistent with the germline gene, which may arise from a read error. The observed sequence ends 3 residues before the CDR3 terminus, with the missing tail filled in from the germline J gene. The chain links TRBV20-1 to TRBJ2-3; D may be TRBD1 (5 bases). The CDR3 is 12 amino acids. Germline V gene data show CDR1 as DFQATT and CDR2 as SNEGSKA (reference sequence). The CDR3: CSGEPNTGTQYF. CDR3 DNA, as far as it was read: TGCAGTGGCGAGCCGAACACAGGTACG.

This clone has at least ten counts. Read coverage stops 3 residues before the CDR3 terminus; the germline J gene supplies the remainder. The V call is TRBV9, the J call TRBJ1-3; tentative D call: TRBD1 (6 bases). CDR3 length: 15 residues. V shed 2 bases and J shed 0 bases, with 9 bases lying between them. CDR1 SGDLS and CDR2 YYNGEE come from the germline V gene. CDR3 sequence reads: CASSVRGGSGNTIYF. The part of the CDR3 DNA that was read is TGTGCCAGCAGCGTCAGAGGGGGCTCTGGAAACACC. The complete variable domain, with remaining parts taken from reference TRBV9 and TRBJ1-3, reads DSGVTQTPKHLITATGQRVTLRCSPRSGDLSVYWYQQSLDQGLQFLIQYYNGEERAKGNILERFSAQQFPDLHSELNLSSLELGDSALYFCASSVRGGSGNTIYFGEGSWLTVV.

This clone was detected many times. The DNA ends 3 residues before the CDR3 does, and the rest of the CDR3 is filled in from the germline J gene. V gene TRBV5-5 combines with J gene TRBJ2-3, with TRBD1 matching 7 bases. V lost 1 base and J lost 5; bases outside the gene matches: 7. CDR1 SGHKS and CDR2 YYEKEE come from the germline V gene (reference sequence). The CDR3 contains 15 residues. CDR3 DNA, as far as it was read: TGTGCCAGCAGCTTGTCCACAGGGGTAGGAGATACG. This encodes CASSLSTGVGDT. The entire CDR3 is CASSLSTGVGDTQYF.

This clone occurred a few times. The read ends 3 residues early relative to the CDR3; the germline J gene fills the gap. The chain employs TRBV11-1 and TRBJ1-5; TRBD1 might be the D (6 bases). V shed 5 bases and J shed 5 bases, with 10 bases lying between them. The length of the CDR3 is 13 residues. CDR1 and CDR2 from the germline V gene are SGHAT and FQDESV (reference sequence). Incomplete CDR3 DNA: TGTGCCAGCAGCGAGCACAGGGATCAGCCC. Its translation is CASSEHRDQP. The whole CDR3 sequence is CASSEHRDQPQHF.

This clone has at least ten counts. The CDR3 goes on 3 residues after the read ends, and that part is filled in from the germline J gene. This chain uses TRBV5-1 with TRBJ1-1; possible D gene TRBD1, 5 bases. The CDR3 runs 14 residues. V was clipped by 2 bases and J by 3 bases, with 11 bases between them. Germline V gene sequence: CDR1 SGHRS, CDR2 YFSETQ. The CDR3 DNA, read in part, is TGCGCCAGCAGCTTTCAGGGAGTGGACACTGAA. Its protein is CASSFQGVDTE. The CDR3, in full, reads CASSFQGVDTEAFF. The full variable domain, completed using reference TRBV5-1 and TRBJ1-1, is KAGVTQTPRYLIKTRGQQVTLSCSPISGHRSVSWYQQTPGQGLQFLFEYFSETQRNKGNFPGRFSGRQFSNSRSEMNVSTLELGDSALYLCASSFQGVDTEAFFGQGTRLTVV.

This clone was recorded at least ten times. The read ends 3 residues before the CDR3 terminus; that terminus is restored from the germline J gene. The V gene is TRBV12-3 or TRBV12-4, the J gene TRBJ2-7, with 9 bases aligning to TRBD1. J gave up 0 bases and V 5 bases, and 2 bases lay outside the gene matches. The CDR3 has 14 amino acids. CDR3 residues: CASSMTGGSYEQYF. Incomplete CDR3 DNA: TGTGCCAGCAGTATGACAGGGGGCTCCTACGAG.

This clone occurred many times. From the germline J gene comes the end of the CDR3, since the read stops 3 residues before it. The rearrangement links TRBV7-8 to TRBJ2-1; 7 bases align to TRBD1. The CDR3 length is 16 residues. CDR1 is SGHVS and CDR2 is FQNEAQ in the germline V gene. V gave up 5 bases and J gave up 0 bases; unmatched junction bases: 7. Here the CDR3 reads CASSPRTGDSYNEQFF. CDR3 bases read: TGTGCCAGCAGCCCAAGAACAGGGGACTCCTACAATGAG.

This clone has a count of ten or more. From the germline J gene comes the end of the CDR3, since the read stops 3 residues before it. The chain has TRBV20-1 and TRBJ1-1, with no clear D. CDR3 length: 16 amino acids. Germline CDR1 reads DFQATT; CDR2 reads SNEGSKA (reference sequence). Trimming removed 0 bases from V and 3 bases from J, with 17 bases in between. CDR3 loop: CSARDRLRGRDTEAFF. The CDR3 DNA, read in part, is TGCAGTGCTAGAGATCGCCTGCGAGGGCGGGACACTGAA.

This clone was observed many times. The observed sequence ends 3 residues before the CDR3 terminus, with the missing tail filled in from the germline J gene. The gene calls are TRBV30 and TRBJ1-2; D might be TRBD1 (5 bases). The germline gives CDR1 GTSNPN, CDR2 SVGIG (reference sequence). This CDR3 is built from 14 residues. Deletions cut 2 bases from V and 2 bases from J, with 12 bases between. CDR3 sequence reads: CAWSWTSLNYGYTF. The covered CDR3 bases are TGTGCCTGGAGTTGGACATCCTTGAACTATGGC.

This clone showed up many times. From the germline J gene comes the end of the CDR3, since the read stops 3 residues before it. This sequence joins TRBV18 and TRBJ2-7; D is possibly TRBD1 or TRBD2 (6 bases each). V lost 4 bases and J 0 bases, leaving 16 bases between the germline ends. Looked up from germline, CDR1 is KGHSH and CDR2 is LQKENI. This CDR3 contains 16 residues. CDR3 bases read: TGTGCCAGCTCACGAGAAGGAGGGACACACTCCTACGAG. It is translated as CASSREGGTHSYE. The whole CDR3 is CASSREGGTHSYEQYF.

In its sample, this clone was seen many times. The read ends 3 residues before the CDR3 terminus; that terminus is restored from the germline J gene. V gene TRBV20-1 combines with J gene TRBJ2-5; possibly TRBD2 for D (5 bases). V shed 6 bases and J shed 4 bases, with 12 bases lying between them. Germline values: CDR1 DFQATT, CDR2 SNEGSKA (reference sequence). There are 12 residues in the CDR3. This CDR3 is CSAAGRRETQYF. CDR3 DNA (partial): TGCAGTGCCGCGGGCAGGCGAGAGACC.

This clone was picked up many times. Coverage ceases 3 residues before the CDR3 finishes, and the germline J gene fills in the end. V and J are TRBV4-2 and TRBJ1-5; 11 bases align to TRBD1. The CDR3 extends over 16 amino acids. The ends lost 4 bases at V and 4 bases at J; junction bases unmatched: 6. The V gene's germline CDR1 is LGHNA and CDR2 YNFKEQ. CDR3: CASSLTGTGGNQPQHF. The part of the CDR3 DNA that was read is TGTGCCAGCAGCCTCACCGGGACAGGGGGAAATCAGCCC.